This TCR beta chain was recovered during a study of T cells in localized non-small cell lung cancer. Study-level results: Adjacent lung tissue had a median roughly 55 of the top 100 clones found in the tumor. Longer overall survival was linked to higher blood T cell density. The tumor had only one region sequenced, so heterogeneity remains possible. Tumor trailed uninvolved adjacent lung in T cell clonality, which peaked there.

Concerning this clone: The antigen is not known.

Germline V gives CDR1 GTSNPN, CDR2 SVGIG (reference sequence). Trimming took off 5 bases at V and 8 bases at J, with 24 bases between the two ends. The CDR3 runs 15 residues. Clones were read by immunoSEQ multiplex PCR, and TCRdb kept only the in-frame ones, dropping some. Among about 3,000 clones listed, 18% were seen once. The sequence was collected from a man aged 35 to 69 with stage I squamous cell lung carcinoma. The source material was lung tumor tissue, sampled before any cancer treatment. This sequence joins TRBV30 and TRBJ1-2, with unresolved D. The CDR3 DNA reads TGTGCCTGGGCCACCCTATCCGTTCGGGCGGGAGGCTACACCTTC. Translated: CAWATLSVRAGGYTF.